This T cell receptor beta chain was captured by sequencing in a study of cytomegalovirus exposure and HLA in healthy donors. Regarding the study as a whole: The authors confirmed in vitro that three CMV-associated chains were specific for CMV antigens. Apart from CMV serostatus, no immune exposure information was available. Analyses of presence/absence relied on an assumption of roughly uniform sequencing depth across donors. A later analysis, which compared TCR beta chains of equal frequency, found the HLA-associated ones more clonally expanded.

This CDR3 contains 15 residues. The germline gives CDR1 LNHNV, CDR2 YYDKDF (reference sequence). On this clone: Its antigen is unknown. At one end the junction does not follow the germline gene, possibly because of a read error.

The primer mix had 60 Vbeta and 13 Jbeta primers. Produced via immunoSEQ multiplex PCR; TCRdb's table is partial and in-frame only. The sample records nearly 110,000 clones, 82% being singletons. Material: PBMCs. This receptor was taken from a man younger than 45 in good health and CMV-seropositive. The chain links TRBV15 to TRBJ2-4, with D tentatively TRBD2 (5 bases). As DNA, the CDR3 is TGTGCCACCAGCATGCCCGGGCTAGCCAAAAACAGTCAGTACTTC. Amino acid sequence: CATSMPGLAKNSQYF. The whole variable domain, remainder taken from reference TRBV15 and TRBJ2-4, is DAMVIQNPRYQVTQFGKPVTLSCSQTLNHNVMYWYQQKSSQAPKLLFHYYDKDFNNEADTPDNFQSRRPNTSFCFLDIRSPGLGDTAMYLCATSMPGLAKNSQYFGAGTRLSVL.